The 10 T cell receptor beta chains in this list originate from one sample, sequenced in a study of blood T cell repertoires in COVID-19. Produced via immunoSEQ multiplex PCR; TCRdb's table is partial and in-frame only. The table has 60,000 or so clones, around 87% seen once. The sequenced sample consisted of peripheral blood. The receptors derive from a man between 60 and 75 years old with active or convalescent COVID-19.

V usage is TRBV6-6 and J usage is TRBJ1-6; 8 nucleotides agree with TRBD1. CDR1 is MNHNY and CDR2 is SVGAGI in the germline V gene (reference sequence). V trimming: 4 bases; J trimming: 8 bases; junction bases outside the gene matches: 7. The CDR3 is made up of 15 amino acids. The CDR3, as DNA: TGTGCCAGCAGTTCCCGGACAGGGTTGGATTCACCCCTCCACTTT. Residues: CASSSRTGLDSPLHF.

V gene TRBV30 combines with J gene TRBJ2-2; D is undetermined. CDR1 GTSNPN and CDR2 SVGIG come from the germline V gene (reference sequence). Trimming stripped 0 bases from V and 1 base from J, with 9 bases between. CDR3 size: 15 residues. CDR3 protein: CAWSVLRRNTGELFF. DNA of the CDR3: TGTGCCTGGAGTGTACTGCGGAGGAACACCGGGGAGCTGTTTTTT.

The CDR3 spells CASSQGAWDEKLFF. CDR3 DNA: TGTGCCAGCAGCCAAGGGGCGTGGGATGAAAAACTGTTTTTT. This chain joins TRBV11-1 and TRBJ1-4; tentative D call: TRBD1 (5 bases). The CDR3 consists of 14 residues. Germline V gives CDR1 SGHAT, CDR2 FQDESV (reference sequence). The V end lost 5 bases, the J end lost 6 bases, and 13 bases lay between the germline ends.

The V call is TRBV19, the J call TRBJ1-2; D not resolved. The germline gives CDR1 LNHDA, CDR2 SQIVND (reference sequence). V lost 4 bases and J 8 bases, leaving 17 bases between the germline ends. The CDR3 length is 14 residues. The CDR3 protein is CASSTTSHLGGYTF. The CDR3 coding sequence is TGTGCCAGTAGTACGACAAGTCACCTTGGAGGCTACACCTTC. The full variable domain, completed using reference TRBV19 and TRBJ1-2, is DGGITQSPKYLFRKEGQNVTLSCEQNLNHDAMYWYRQDPGQGLRLIYYSQIVNDFQKGDIAEGYSVSREKKESFPLTVTSAQKNPTAFYLCASSTTSHLGGYTFGSGTRLTVV.

This chain uses TRBV23-1 with TRBJ1-6; a possible D gene is TRBD1 (6 bases). TRBV23-1 is given ORF status, its function remaining uncertain. V was clipped by 8 bases and J by 8 bases, with 16 bases between them. The CDR3 runs 14 residues. The DNA for the CDR3 is TGCGCCAGCTATATCACAGGGTACCATTCACCCCTCCACTTT. This sequence encodes CASYITGYHSPLHF.

V is TRBV6-5 and J is TRBJ1-4; the D gene is possibly TRBD1 (5 bases). From germline, CDR1 is MNHEY and CDR2 SVGAGI. The CDR3 loop spans 14 amino acids. With 5 bases removed from V and 12 bases from J, the gap between germline ends came to 19 bases. The CDR3 DNA reads TGTGCCAGCAGTAATCAGGGAAACCAAGTAGAACTGTTTTTT. It yields the protein CASSNQGNQVELFF.

This chain uses TRBV29-1 with TRBJ1-1; D not resolved. Germline loops: CDR1 SQVTM, CDR2 ANQGSEA. The V and J ends lost 5 bases and 10 bases respectively, with 11 bases between them. The CDR3 has 10 amino acids. CDR3 in DNA: TGCAGCGTTTACAGTTTCGGAGCTTTCTTT. It yields the protein CSVYSFGAFF.

The chain has TRBV6-5 and TRBJ1-1; D not certain. Per the germline V gene, CDR1 is MNHEY and CDR2 is SVGAGI. The CDR3 sequence is 14 residues long. The V end was cut by 4 bases, the J end by 0 bases, with 9 bases between. Here the CDR3 DNA reads TGTGCCAGCAGTTCGGAACGGGTGAACACTGAAGCTTTCTTT. Protein sequence: CASSSERVNTEAFF.

The V call is TRBV10-2, the J call TRBJ1-5, with D unclear. The V and J ends lost 6 bases and 6 bases respectively, with 15 bases between them. There are 14 residues in the CDR3. Germline V gene lookup returns CDR1 WSHSY and CDR2 SAAADI. The CDR3 DNA reads as TGCGCCAGCAGGCCGGGGAGGGTATTTCAGCCCCAGCATTTT. Its protein is CASRPGRVFQPQHF.

Concerning this clone: This sample includes further DNA sequences coding for the same CDR3. The V and J genes are TRBV6-5 and TRBJ2-1; 7 bases align to TRBD1. Germline CDR1 reads MNHEY; CDR2 reads SVGAGI. V shed 0 bases, J shed 0 bases, and the junction held 2 bases outside the gene matches. This CDR3 has 16 residues. The CDR3 loop is CASSYSNRGSYNEQFF. The CDR3, as DNA: TGTGCCAGCAGTTACTCGAACAGGGGCTCCTACAATGAGCAGTTCTTC.